This T cell receptor beta chain was obtained from a study of blood T cell repertoires in COVID-19. The data were produced by immunoSEQ multiplex PCR, yet TCRdb's version contains in-frame clones alone and is incomplete. The repertoire includes roughly 200,000 clones, around 82% of them detected once, and roughly 5% sits in the top ten. This clone was counted once. The V end lost 4 bases, the J end lost 1 base, and 14 bases lay between the germline ends. CDR3 length equals 15 residues. Germline CDR1 is LNHDA and CDR2 is SQIVND (reference sequence). V is TRBV19 and J is TRBJ2-7, with D possibly matching TRBD2 (6 bases). The receptor was derived from a woman in her fifties or sixties with acute COVID-19. The sequenced sample was PBMCs or T cells enriched from blood (not recorded which). CDR3 bases: TGTGCCAGTAGTAGGGGGGAATTTCAATCCTACGAGCAGTACTTC. This translates into CASSRGEFQSYEQYF.